These T cell receptor beta chains were read from a single sample in a study of blood T cells in healthy people across ages. One entry per CDR3 protein results from TCRdb running MiXCR on the 5' RACE reads. The table lists around 690,000 distinct CDR3 sequences, roughly 58% of them singletons. The sequenced sample was blood. Every receptor here comes from a man aged 55 to 70 in good health. CDR3s include the opening cysteine and the closing phenylalanine or tryptophan. Each record gives: D gene, clone size, J gene, V gene, CDR3 protein, CDR3 DNA. A D gene is named only where the DNA matches it firmly. Expanded clones get a size class; other rows say once, few or many, or leave the size out.

d_call: .; clone_size: .; j_call: TRBJ2-5; v_call: TRBV15; cdr3_aa: CATSRDSPRRGHGTQYF; cdr3_nt: TGTGCCACCAGCAGAGATTCCCCACGCCGGGGGCACGGGACCCAGTACTTC
d_call: .; clone_size: .; j_call: TRBJ2-5; v_call: TRBV28; cdr3_aa: CASDRGRPDDQETQYF; cdr3_nt: TGTGCCAGCGATCGGGGACGTCCGGATGATCAAGAGACCCAGTACTTC
d_call: .; clone_size: many; j_call: TRBJ2-7; v_call: TRBV10-3; cdr3_aa: CAISEDSRGQYF; cdr3_nt: TGTGCCATCAGTGAGGATTCCCGCGGGCAGTACTTC
d_call: .; clone_size: few; j_call: TRBJ1-5; v_call: TRBV6-5; cdr3_aa: CASSYRQGNQPQHF; cdr3_nt: TGTGCCAGCAGTTACCGACAGGGCAATCAGCCCCAGCATTTT
d_call: .; clone_size: .; j_call: TRBJ2-7; v_call: TRBV7-2; cdr3_aa: CASSLSVGEAQYF; cdr3_nt: TGTGCCAGCAGCTTAAGTGTCGGGGAGGCCCAGTACTTC
d_call: TRBD2; clone_size: .; j_call: TRBJ2-7; v_call: TRBV20-1; cdr3_aa: CSATTSGGALSYEQYF; cdr3_nt: TGCAGTGCTACGACTAGCGGGGGGGCCTTATCCTACGAGCAGTACTTC
d_call: .; clone_size: .; j_call: TRBJ1-6; v_call: TRBV20-1; cdr3_aa: CSAIQGANSPLHF; cdr3_nt: TGCAGTGCTATACAGGGTGCGAATTCACCCCTCCACTTT
d_call: TRBD2; clone_size: .; j_call: TRBJ2-5; v_call: TRBV7-2; cdr3_aa: CASSIGLAGGQETQYF; cdr3_nt: TGTGCCAGCAGCATCGGACTAGCGGGGGGCCAAGAGACCCAGTACTTC
d_call: .; clone_size: few; j_call: TRBJ2-1; v_call: TRBV5-1; cdr3_aa: CASSLGPNVEQFF; cdr3_nt: TGCGCCAGCAGCTTGGGGCCGAATGTTGAGCAGTTCTTC
d_call: TRBD1; clone_size: .; j_call: TRBJ2-5; v_call: TRBV10-3; cdr3_aa: CAISPDRNQETQYF; cdr3_nt: TGTGCCATCAGCCCGGACAGGAACCAAGAGACCCAGTACTTC
d_call: .; clone_size: once; j_call: TRBJ1-1; v_call: TRBV6-5; cdr3_aa: CASSYSRRTDTEAFF; cdr3_nt: TGTGCCAGCAGTTACTCGAGAAGGACAGACACTGAAGCTTTCTTT
d_call: .; clone_size: few; j_call: TRBJ2-7; v_call: TRBV7-9; cdr3_aa: CASSSSPQGNSYEQYF; cdr3_nt: TGTGCCAGCAGCTCGTCCCCCCAGGGGAATTCCTACGAGCAGTACTTC
d_call: .; clone_size: few; j_call: TRBJ1-2; v_call: TRBV20-1; cdr3_aa: CSARKGSGYGYTF; cdr3_nt: TGCAGTGCTAGAAAGGGATCCGGCTATGGCTACACCTTC
d_call: .; clone_size: .; j_call: TRBJ2-7; v_call: TRBV12-5; cdr3_aa: CASGLSTYEQYF; cdr3_nt: TGTGCTAGTGGTCTCTCGACCTACGAGCAGTACTTC
d_call: .; clone_size: .; j_call: TRBJ2-4; v_call: TRBV6-6; cdr3_aa: CASSYTNPQNIQYF; cdr3_nt: TGTGCCAGCAGTTACACAAATCCCCAGAACATTCAGTACTTC
d_call: .; clone_size: .; j_call: TRBJ2-3; v_call: TRBV4-1; cdr3_aa: CASSQVTDDTDTQYF; cdr3_nt: TGCGCCAGCAGCCAAGTAACGGACGACACAGATACGCAGTATTTT
d_call: .; clone_size: .; j_call: TRBJ2-5; v_call: TRBV3-1; cdr3_aa: CASSLGVWETQYF; cdr3_nt: TGTGCCAGCAGTCTCGGTGTCTGGGAGACCCAGTACTTC
d_call: TRBD1; clone_size: few; j_call: TRBJ2-1; v_call: TRBV18; cdr3_aa: CASSGQGKNEQFF; cdr3_nt: TGTGCCAGCTCCGGACAGGGGAAGAATGAGCAGTTCTTC
d_call: .; clone_size: .; j_call: TRBJ2-3; v_call: TRBV4-1; cdr3_aa: CASSQASELTDTQYF; cdr3_nt: TGCGCCAGCAGCCAAGCTAGCGAGCTCACAGATACGCAGTATTTT
d_call: .; clone_size: .; j_call: TRBJ2-3; v_call: TRBV9; cdr3_aa: CASSADGSYSTDTQYF; cdr3_nt: TGTGCCAGCAGCGCCGACGGTAGCTATAGCACAGATACGCAGTATTTT
d_call: .; clone_size: few; j_call: TRBJ2-3; v_call: TRBV29-1; cdr3_aa: CSVGTDTQYF; cdr3_nt: TGCAGCGTAGGCACAGATACGCAGTATTTT
d_call: .; clone_size: few; j_call: TRBJ1-1; v_call: TRBV12-3/TRBV12-4; cdr3_aa: CASSFRQVNTEAFF; cdr3_nt: TGTGCCAGCAGTTTCCGGCAGGTGAACACTGAAGCTTTCTTT
d_call: .; clone_size: .; j_call: TRBJ1-1; v_call: TRBV29-1; cdr3_aa: CSVATQMNTEAFF; cdr3_nt: TGCAGCGTCGCGACACAGATGAACACTGAAGCTTTCTTT
d_call: TRBD1; clone_size: .; j_call: TRBJ1-1; v_call: TRBV18; cdr3_aa: CASSLDRVGEAFF; cdr3_nt: TGTGCCAGCTCACTCGACAGGGTGGGTGAAGCTTTCTTT
d_call: .; clone_size: .; j_call: TRBJ2-7; v_call: TRBV20-1; cdr3_aa: CSARVTSGRSFDEQYF; cdr3_nt: TGCAGTGCTAGAGTTACCAGCGGCAGATCTTTTGACGAGCAGTACTTC
d_call: .; clone_size: .; j_call: TRBJ2-2; v_call: TRBV3-1; cdr3_aa: CASSHHMGDGELFF; cdr3_nt: TGTGCCAGCAGCCATCACATGGGGGACGGGGAGCTGTTTTTT
d_call: TRBD1; clone_size: .; j_call: TRBJ2-7; v_call: TRBV27; cdr3_aa: CASSLEGQAVEQYF; cdr3_nt: TGTGCCAGCAGTTTAGAGGGACAGGCCGTCGAGCAGTACTTC
d_call: .; clone_size: .; j_call: TRBJ2-6; v_call: TRBV5-1; cdr3_aa: CASSLGPGANVLTF; cdr3_nt: TGTGCCAGCAGTTTGGGACCTGGGGCCAACGTCCTGACTTTC
d_call: TRBD2; clone_size: .; j_call: TRBJ2-1; v_call: TRBV7-9; cdr3_aa: CASTPGTSGNNEQFF; cdr3_nt: TGTGCCAGCACCCCCGGGACTAGCGGGAACAATGAGCAGTTCTTC
d_call: TRBD1; clone_size: .; j_call: TRBJ1-4; v_call: TRBV18; cdr3_aa: CASSRDRGEKLFF; cdr3_nt: TGTGCCAGCTCACGGGACAGGGGCGAAAAACTGTTTTTT
d_call: .; clone_size: .; j_call: TRBJ2-1; v_call: TRBV6-2/TRBV6-3; cdr3_aa: CASSYDSPYRFTSSYNEQFF; cdr3_nt: TGTGCCAGCAGTTACGACTCCCCCTACAGATTTACGAGCTCCTACAATGAGCAGTTCTTC
d_call: .; clone_size: .; j_call: TRBJ2-7; v_call: TRBV6-1; cdr3_aa: CASSEIGMYYEQYF; cdr3_nt: TGTGCCAGCAGTGAAATCGGGATGTACTACGAGCAGTACTTC
d_call: TRBD1; clone_size: .; j_call: TRBJ1-1; v_call: TRBV5-1; cdr3_aa: CASQRGTGGLNTEAFF; cdr3_nt: TGCGCCAGCCAGAGAGGGACAGGGGGCCTGAACACTGAAGCTTTCTTT
d_call: TRBD2; clone_size: .; j_call: TRBJ2-3; v_call: TRBV5-6; cdr3_aa: CASSLALLGGSTDTQYF; cdr3_nt: TGTGCCAGCAGCTTGGCGTTACTCGGGGGGAGCACAGATACGCAGTATTTT
d_call: TRBD1; clone_size: .; j_call: TRBJ2-7; v_call: TRBV7-9; cdr3_aa: CASSSGSQGDYEQYF; cdr3_nt: TGTGCCAGCAGCTCTGGATCCCAGGGGGACTACGAGCAGTACTTC
d_call: .; clone_size: .; j_call: TRBJ2-2; v_call: TRBV6-2/TRBV6-3; cdr3_aa: CASTYTGELFF; cdr3_nt: TGTGCCAGCACCTACACCGGGGAGCTGTTTTTT
d_call: .; clone_size: .; j_call: TRBJ2-3; v_call: TRBV24-1; cdr3_aa: CATSGSIGTQYF; cdr3_nt: TGTGCCACCAGTGGGTCGATCGGTACGCAGTATTTT